This T cell receptor (beta chain) was identified in a study of resident and recirculating memory T cells in vitiligo. For the study at large: Genomic DNA was extracted from whole homogenized samples, with no cell sorting.

The germline V and J ends were trimmed by 6 bases and 8 bases, with 16 bases remaining between them. Germline values: CDR1 MDHEN, CDR2 SYDVKM. CDR3 size: 13 residues. Study-wide findings and caveats: No single dominant TCR clone appeared; lesion clonality varied.

As regards this clone: The antigen remains unidentified.

Here immunoSEQ multiplex PCR was the method, and the copy in TCRdb shows in-frame clones only, minus some. The repertoire holds more than 70,000 clones, around 92% seen once, with approximately 5.4% in the top ten. The receptor comes from a male donor with vitiligo. What was sequenced was blood. The V and J genes are TRBV28 and TRBJ1-2; D may be TRBD1 (5 bases). The CDR3 DNA is TGTGCCAGCAGCCGACAGACCAGTTGGGGCTACACCTTC. Encoded protein: CASSRQTSWGYTF.